The entry below gives a single T cell receptor (beta chain) sequence along with its context. Its target is unknown. In the PCR, 60 Vbeta and 13 Jbeta primers were used. Generated by immunoSEQ multiplex PCR, the TCRdb table keeps only in-frame clones and is missing some. The listing records 130,000 or so clones. Germline loops: CDR1 SEHNR, CDR2 FQNEAQ (reference sequence). Trimming took 4 bases from V and 3 from J; bases not matched to a gene: 1. The CDR3 length is 14 residues. This sample was taken from a study of cytomegalovirus exposure and HLA in healthy donors. Findings and limits, study-wide: Previously analyzed data showed that most TCR beta V segments were productive at a frequency of about 87% or about 30%. An assumption of roughly uniform sequencing depth across donors underlay the presence/absence analyses. The study found most TCR sequences rare, yet found some public TCRs in many donors.

Sequencing input: PBMCs. This chain links TRBV7-9 with TRBJ2-7, with 12 bases identical to TRBD2. The receptor's source is a woman between 18 and 29 years old in good health and CMV-seronegative. CDR3 sequence reads: CASSSLAGGYEQYF. The CDR3 nucleotides read TGTGCCAGCAGCTCACTAGCGGGAGGCTACGAGCAGTACTTC.